The sequence of this TCR beta chain was determined in a study of response to subunit inactivated influenza vaccine. Findings of the study overall: Each seasonal flu vaccination may recruit only limited new T cells, authors suggested.

TCRdb ran MiXCR on the RT-PCR reads and lists one entry per CDR3 protein. There are hundreds of thousands of distinct CDR3 sequences in the sample; roughly 20% occur only once, and 11% lies in the top ten. This clonotype appeared many times. What it recognizes is unknown. Germline-derived CDR1 and CDR2 are MNHEY and SMNVEV (reference sequence). V was cut by 5 bases and J by 7 bases, with 15 bases left in between. CDR3 length: 14 amino acids. Sequenced material: PBMCs from blood, taken roughly 5 days after vaccination. V and J are TRBV27 and TRBJ2-1; a weak D match, TRBD1 (6 bases). This clonotype was sampled from a man aged 50 to 60 who received an inactivated influenza vaccine. The CDR3: CASSRKGEWNEQFF. CDR3 DNA sequence: TGTGCCAGCAGTCGGAAGGGGGAGTGGAATGAGCAGTTCTTC.